A selection of T cell receptor beta chains follows, all from one sample in a study of blood T cell repertoires in COVID-19. Using immunoSEQ multiplex PCR, the repertoire was profiled, and TCRdb retains in-frame clones only, with some absent. The profile shows about 300,000 clones, 80% to 90% of them singletons. Sequenced input: peripheral blood. These receptor sequences come from a man younger than 35 who had recovered from COVID-19. Each CDR3 is given with its conserved first and last residue. D genes are given only for firm matches. Clone size is given for some rows only: seen once, a few or many times, or a class if the clone is expanded.

-	TRBV19	TRBJ1-5	-	TGTGCCAGTACAATGGGCCAGTGGAATCAGCCCCAGCATTTT	CASTMGQWNQPQHF
-	TRBV7-3	TRBJ2-7	-	TGTGCCAGCAGCCTCTACCAGGGATACGAGCAGTACTTC	CASSLYQGYEQYF
-	TRBV19	TRBJ1-1	-	TGTGCCAGTAGGGACACAGACTTCCAGAACACTGAAGCTTTCTTT	CASRDTDFQNTEAFF
-	TRBV7-9	TRBJ2-5	-	TGTGCCAGCAGTTTTAGGGAGGTAGAGACCCAGTACTTC	CASSFREVETQYF
-	TRBV6-5	TRBJ2-1	TRBD1	TGTGCCAGCAGTTACTCAACAGGGGGTCACAATGAGCAGTTCTTC	CASSYSTGGHNEQFF
-	TRBV7-2	TRBJ1-1	-	TGTGCCAGCAGCTTTGTAGCGGGATCGAACACTGAAGCTTTCTTT	CASSFVAGSNTEAFF
-	TRBV7-9	TRBJ1-1	-	TGTGCCAGCAGCTCCGACAGAACTGAAGCTTTCTTT	CASSSDRTEAFF
-	TRBV2	TRBJ2-1	TRBD2	TGTGCCAGCAGCCTGGAGCGGGACGACAATGAGCAGTTCTTC	CASSLERDDNEQFF
-	TRBV5-6	TRBJ2-3	-	TGTGCCAGCAGCTTGGCCCGAGATACGCAGTATTTT	CASSLARDTQYF
once	TRBV6-5	TRBJ2-3	TRBD2	TGTGCCAGCAGCCGCGGGGGGGTCAGGAGGGATACGCAGTATTTT	CASSRGGVRRDTQYF
-	TRBV27	TRBJ1-2	-	TGTGCCAGCAGTTTTACCCAGGGTTTTAACTATGGCTACACCTTC	CASSFTQGFNYGYTF
once	TRBV7-8	TRBJ1-1	-	TGTGCCAGCAGCTTAGTAGGGGAGGCTGAAGCTTTCTTT	CASSLVGEAEAFF
-	TRBV6-6	TRBJ2-3	TRBD2	TGTGCCAGCAGTCCTCAATGGACTAGCGGGGGCACAGATACGCAGTATTTT	CASSPQWTSGGTDTQYF
-	TRBV7-7	TRBJ2-2	TRBD2	TGTGCCAGCAGCTTAGGAGGGCCCGGGACTAGTGACGCCGGGGAGCTGTTTTTT	CASSLGGPGTSDAGELFF
few	TRBV15	TRBJ2-7	TRBD2	TGTGCCACCAGCAGAGGATCCCTAGCGGGAGAACAGAACGAGCAGTACTTC	CATSRGSLAGEQNEQYF
-	TRBV6-2/TRBV6-3	TRBJ2-7	TRBD2	TGTGCCAGCAGTTACGAAACTAGCGGGGGCTCCTACGAGCAGTACTTC	CASSYETSGGSYEQYF
once	TRBV18	TRBJ1-4	-	TGTGCCAGCTCACCACAGACAGCAACTAATGAAAAACTGTTTTTT	CASSPQTATNEKLFF
few	TRBV18	TRBJ2-2	-	TGTGCCAGCTCACCCCGCACCGGGGAGCTGTTTTTT	CASSPRTGELFF
-	TRBV4-1	TRBJ2-1	TRBD2	TGCGCCAGCAGCCAAGTACTAGCGGCGAGTGAGCAGTTCTTC	CASSQVLAASEQFF
-	TRBV6-5	TRBJ1-2	TRBD1	TGTGCCAGCAGCCCCAGGGGGTCTGGGGAATATGGCTACACCTTC	CASSPRGSGEYGYTF
-	TRBV15	TRBJ1-2	-	TGTGCCACCAGCATCGAGTATGATAACTATGGCTACACCTTC	CATSIEYDNYGYTF
-	TRBV27	TRBJ2-7	-	TGTGCCAGCAGTTTACGGGGTTGGTACGAGCAGTACTTC	CASSLRGWYEQYF
once	TRBV27	TRBJ2-3	-	TGTGCCAGCAGTTTAGGGACTACAGATACGCAGTATTTT	CASSLGTTDTQYF
-	TRBV6-2/TRBV6-3	TRBJ1-5	-	TGTGCCAGCAGTTATGGGGCGCAGTATAGCAATCAGCCCCAGCATTTT	CASSYGAQYSNQPQHF
-	TRBV11-2	TRBJ2-1	TRBD2	TGTGCCAGCAGCTTAGCCGTGCGGCGGGGGGACTCCTACAATGAGCAGTTCTTC	CASSLAVRRGDSYNEQFF
-	TRBV6-1	TRBJ1-3	-	TGTGCCAGCAGTGAAGGAGGGACTGGAAACACCATATATTTT	CASSEGGTGNTIYF
-	TRBV11-3	TRBJ2-2	TRBD1	TGTGCCAGCAGCTCGCCAGGGACAGGGCAAGGGGGCACCGGGGAGCTGTTTTTT	CASSSPGTGQGGTGELFF
-	TRBV19	TRBJ2-2	-	TGTGCCAGTTTAACAGGCGGGGGCGGAACCGGGGAGCTGTTTTTT	CASLTGGGGTGELFF
few	TRBV6-6	TRBJ1-1	-	TGTGCCAGCAGTTCAGGAGGGTACACTGAAGCTTTCTTT	CASSSGGYTEAFF
-	TRBV2	TRBJ1-4	TRBD1	TGTGCCAGCAGAGCAACAGGGGGAAGCGTGACTAATGAAAAACTGTTTTTT	CASRATGGSVTNEKLFF